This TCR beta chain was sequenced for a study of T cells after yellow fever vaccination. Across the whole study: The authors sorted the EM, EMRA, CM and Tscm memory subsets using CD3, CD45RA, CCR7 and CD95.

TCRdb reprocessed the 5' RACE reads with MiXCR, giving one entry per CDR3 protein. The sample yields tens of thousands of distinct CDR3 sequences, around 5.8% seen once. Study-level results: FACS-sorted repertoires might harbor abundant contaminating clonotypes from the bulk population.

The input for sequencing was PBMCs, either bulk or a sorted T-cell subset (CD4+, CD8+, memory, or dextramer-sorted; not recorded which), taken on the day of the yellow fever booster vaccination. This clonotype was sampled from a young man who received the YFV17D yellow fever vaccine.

In DNA form, the CDR3 reads TGTGCCAGCAGCCAAGAGGTTGCCGGGACTAGATCCACAGATACGCAGTATTTT. This gives the protein CASSQEVAGTRSTDTQYF. The V gene is TRBV4-2, the J gene TRBJ2-3, with 8 bases that match TRBD2. CDR3 length: 18 residues. CDR1 LGHNA and CDR2 YNFKEQ come from the germline V gene. V lost 0 bases, J lost 2 bases, and 10 bases stayed unmatched.